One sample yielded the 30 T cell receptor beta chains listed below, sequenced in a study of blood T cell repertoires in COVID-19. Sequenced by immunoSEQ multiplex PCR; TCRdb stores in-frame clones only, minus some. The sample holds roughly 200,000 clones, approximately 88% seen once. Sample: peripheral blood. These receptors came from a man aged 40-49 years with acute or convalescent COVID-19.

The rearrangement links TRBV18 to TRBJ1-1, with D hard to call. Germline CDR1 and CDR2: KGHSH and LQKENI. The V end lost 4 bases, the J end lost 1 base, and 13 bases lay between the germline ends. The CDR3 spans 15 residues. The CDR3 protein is CASSLNKGENTEAFF. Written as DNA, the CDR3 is TGTGCCAGCTCACTAAACAAGGGAGAGAACACTGAAGCTTTCTTT.

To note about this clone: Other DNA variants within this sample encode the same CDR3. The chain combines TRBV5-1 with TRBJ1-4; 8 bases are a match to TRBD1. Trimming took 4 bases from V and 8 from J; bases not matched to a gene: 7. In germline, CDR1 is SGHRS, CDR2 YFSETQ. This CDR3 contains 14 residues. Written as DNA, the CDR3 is TGCGCCAGCAGCGGGGGGACAGGCAGGGAAAAACTGTTTTTT. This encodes CASSGGTGREKLFF.

The CDR3 protein is CASGTSGRSVNTQYF. The DNA of the CDR3 is TGTGCCAGCGGGACTAGCGGGAGAAGTGTAAATACGCAGTATTTT. This sequence joins TRBV28 and TRBJ2-3; 14 bases are a match to TRBD2. The V gene end was trimmed by 8 bases and the J gene end by 7 bases; junction bases not matched to a gene: 8. CDR3 length: 15 residues. Germline assignment: CDR1 MDHEN and CDR2 SYDVKM.

The CDR3 DNA is TGTGCCAGCAGCGAGCGGAGCACAGATACGCAGTATTTT. The encoded protein is CASSERSTDTQYF. The chain has TRBV9 and TRBJ2-3, with D possibly being TRBD2 (5 bases). This CDR3 is built from 13 residues. Germline CDR1 and CDR2: SGDLS and YYNGEE. V gave up 3 bases and J gave up 0 bases, with 5 bases separating them. Based on the CDR3 plus reference TRBV9 and TRBJ2-3, the full variable domain is DSGVTQTPKHLITATGQRVTLRCSPRSGDLSVYWYQQSLDQGLQFLIQYYNGEERAKGNILERFSAQQFPDLHSELNLSSLELGDSALYFCASSERSTDTQYFGPGTRLTVL.

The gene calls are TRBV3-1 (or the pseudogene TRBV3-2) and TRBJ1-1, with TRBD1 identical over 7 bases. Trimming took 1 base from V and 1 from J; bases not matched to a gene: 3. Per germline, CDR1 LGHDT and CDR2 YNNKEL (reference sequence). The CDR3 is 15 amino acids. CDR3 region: CASSQGRTGNTEAFF. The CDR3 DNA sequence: TGTGCCAGCAGCCAAGGAAGGACAGGGAACACTGAAGCTTTCTTT.

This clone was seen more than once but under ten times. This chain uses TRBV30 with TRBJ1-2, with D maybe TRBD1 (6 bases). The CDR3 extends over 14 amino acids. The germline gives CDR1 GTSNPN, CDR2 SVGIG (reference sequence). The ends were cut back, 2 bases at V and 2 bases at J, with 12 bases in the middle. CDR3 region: CAWSMGTTNYGYTF. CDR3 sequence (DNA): TGTGCCTGGAGTATGGGGACAACCAACTATGGCTACACCTTC.

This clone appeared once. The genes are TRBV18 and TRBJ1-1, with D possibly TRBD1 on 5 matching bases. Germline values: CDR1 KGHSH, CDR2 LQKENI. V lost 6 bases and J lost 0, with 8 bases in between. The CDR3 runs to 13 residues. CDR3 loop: CASSGLMNTEAFF. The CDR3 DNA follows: TGTGCCAGCTCGGGACTTATGAACACTGAAGCTTTCTTT.

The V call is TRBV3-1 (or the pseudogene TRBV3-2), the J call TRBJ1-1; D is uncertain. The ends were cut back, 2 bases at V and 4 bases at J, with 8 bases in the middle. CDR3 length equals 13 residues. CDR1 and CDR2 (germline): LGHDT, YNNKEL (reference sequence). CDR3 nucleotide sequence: TGTGCCAGCAGCCAACTAGATGCCACTGAAGCTTTCTTT. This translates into CASSQLDATEAFF.

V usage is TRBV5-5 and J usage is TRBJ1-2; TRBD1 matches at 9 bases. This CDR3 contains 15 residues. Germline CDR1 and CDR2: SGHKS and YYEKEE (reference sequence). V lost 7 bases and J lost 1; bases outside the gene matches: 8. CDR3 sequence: CASLSGTGFNYGYTF. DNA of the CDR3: TGTGCCAGCCTCTCCGGGACAGGGTTTAACTATGGCTACACCTTC.

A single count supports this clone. The CDR3 bases are TGTGCCAGTAGTATACCTCGGGAACCCCAGCATTTT. It codes for CASSIPREPQHF. V is TRBV19 and J is TRBJ1-5, with unresolved D. Deletions cut 2 bases from V and 10 bases from J, with 9 bases between. CDR1 is LNHDA, CDR2 SQIVND, per germline (reference sequence). The CDR3 is 12 residues long.

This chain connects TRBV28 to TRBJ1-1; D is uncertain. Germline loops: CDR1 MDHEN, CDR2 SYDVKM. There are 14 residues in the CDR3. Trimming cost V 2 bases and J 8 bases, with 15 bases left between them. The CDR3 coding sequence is TGTGCCAGCAGTTTAACCATACTGCGGATAGAAGCTTTCTTT. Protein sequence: CASSLTILRIEAFF. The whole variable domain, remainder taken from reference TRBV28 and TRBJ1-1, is DVKVTQSSRYLVKRTGEKVFLECVQDMDHENMFWYRQDPGLGLRLIYFSYDVKMKEKGDIPEGYSVSREKKERFSLILESASTNQTSMYLCASSLTILRIEAFFGQGTRLTVV.

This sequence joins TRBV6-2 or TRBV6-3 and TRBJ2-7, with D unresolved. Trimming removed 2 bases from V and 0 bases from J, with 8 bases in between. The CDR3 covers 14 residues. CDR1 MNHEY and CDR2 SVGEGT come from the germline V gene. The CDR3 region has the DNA TGTGCCAGCAGTTACCCCGGTTACTCCTACGAGCAGTACTTC. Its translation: CASSYPGYSYEQYF.

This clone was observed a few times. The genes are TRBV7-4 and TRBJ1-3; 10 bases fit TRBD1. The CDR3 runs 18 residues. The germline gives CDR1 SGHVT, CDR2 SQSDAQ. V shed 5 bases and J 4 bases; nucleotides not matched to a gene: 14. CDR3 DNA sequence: TGTGCCAGCAGCCACCGGGACAGGGGTTCCTTGGGGGGAAACACCATATATTTT. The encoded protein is CASSHRDRGSLGGNTIYF. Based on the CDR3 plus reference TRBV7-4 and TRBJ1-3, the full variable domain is GAGVSQSPRYKVAKRGRDVALRCDSISGHVTLYWYRQTLGQGSEVLTYSQSDAQRDKSGRPSGRFSAERPERSVSTLKIQRTEQGDSAVYLCASSHRDRGSLGGNTIYFGEGSWLTVV.

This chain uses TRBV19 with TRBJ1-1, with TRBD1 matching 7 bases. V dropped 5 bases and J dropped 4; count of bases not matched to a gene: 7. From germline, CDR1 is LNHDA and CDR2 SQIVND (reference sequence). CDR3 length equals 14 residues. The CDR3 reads CASSRTGAGTEAFF. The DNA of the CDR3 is TGTGCCAGTAGTCGGACAGGTGCGGGCACTGAAGCTTTCTTT.

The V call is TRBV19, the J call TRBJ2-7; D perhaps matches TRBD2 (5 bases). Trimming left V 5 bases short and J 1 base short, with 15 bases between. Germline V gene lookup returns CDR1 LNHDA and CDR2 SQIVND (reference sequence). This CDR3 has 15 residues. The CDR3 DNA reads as TGTGCCAGTAGTGAGGGTAGCTTATCGTCCTACGAGCAGTACTTC. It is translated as CASSEGSLSSYEQYF.

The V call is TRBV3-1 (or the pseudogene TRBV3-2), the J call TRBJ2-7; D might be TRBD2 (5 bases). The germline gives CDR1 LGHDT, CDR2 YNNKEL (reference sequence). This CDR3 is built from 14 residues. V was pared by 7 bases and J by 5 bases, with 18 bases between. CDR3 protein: CASNPNPGSDEQYF. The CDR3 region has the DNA TGTGCCAGCAACCCCAACCCGGGAAGCGACGAGCAGTACTTC.

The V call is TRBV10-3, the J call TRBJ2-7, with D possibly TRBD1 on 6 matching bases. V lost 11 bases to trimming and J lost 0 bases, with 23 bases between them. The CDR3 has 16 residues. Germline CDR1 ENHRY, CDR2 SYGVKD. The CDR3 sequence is CAPPDRTSGSSYEQYF. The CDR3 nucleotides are TGTGCCCCCCCCGACAGGACCTCTGGTAGCTCCTACGAGCAGTACTTC.

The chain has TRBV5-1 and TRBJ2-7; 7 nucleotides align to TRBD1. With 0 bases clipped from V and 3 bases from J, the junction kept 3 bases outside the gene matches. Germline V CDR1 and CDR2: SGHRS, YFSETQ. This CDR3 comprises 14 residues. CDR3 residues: CASSLDPGGYEQYF. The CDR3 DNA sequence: TGCGCCAGCAGCTTGGATCCAGGGGGCTACGAGCAGTACTTC.

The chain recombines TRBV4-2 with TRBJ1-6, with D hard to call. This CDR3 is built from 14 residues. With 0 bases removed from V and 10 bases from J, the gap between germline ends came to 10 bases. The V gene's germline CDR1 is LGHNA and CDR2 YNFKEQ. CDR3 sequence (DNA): TGTGCCAGCAGCCAAGATATTTTGGAGTCACCCCTCCACTTT. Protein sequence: CASSQDILESPLHF.

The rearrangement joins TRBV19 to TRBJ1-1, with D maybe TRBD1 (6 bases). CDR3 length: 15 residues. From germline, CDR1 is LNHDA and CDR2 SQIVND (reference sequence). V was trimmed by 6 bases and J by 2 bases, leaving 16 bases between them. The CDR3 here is CASRLLGTPNTEAFF. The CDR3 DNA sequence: TGTGCCAGTAGACTTTTAGGGACACCAAACACTGAAGCTTTCTTT.

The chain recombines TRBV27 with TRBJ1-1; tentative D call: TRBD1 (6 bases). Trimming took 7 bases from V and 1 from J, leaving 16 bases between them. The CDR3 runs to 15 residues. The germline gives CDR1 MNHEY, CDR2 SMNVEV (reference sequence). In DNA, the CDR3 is TGTGCCAGCAACCCCACAGGGCCATCGAACACTGAAGCTTTCTTT. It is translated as CASNPTGPSNTEAFF.

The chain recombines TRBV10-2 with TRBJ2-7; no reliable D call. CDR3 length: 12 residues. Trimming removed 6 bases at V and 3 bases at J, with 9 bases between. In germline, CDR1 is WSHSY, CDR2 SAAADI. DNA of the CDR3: TGCGCCAGCAGGGTAGACTTCTACGAGCAGTACTTC. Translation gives CASRVDFYEQYF.

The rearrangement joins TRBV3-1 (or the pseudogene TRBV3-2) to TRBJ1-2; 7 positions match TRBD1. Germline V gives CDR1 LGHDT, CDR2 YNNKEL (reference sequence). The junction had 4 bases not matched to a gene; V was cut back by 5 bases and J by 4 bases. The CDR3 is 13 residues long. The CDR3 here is CASSKTGTYGYTF. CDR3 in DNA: TGTGCCAGCAGCAAGACAGGGACCTATGGCTACACCTTC.

The CDR3 DNA follows: TGTGCCAGCAGTTACTCCCGAGAGTCCGGGGAGCTGTTTTTT. Its translation: CASSYSRESGELFF. This chain uses TRBV6-5 with TRBJ2-2; D is unclear. CDR1 MNHEY and CDR2 SVGAGI come from the germline V gene. The CDR3 extends over 14 amino acids. The V gene lost 0 bases and the J gene lost 6 bases, with 8 bases spanning the gap.

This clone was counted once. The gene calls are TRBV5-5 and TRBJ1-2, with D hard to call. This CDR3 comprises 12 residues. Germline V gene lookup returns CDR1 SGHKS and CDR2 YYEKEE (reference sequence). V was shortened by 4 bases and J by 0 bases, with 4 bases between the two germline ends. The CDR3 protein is CASSPSNYGYTF. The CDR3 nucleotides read TGTGCCAGCAGCCCTTCTAACTATGGCTACACCTTC.

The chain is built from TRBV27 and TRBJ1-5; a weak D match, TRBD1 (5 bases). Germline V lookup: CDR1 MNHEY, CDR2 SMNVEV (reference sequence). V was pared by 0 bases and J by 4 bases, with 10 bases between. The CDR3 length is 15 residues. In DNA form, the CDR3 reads TGTGCCAGCAGTTTATCGGAGCAGGGAAATCAGCCCCAGCATTTT. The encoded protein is CASSLSEQGNQPQHF.

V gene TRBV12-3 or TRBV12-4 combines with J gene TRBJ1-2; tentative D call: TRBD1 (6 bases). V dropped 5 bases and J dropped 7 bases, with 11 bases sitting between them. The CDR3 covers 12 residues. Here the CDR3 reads CASSPGEGGYTF. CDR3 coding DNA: TGTGCCAGCAGTCCAGGGGAGGGTGGCTACACCTTC.

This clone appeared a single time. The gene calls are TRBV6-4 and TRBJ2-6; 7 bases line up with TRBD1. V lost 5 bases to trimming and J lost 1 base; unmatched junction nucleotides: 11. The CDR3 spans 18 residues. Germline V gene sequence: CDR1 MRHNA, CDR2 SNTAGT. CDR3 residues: CASSRQWTGESGANVLTF. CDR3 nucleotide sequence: TGTGCCAGCAGTCGTCAATGGACAGGAGAATCTGGGGCCAACGTCCTGACTTTC.

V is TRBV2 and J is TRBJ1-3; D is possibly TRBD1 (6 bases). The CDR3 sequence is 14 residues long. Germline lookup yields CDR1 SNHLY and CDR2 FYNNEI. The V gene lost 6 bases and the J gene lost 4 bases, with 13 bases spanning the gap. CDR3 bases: TGTGCCAGCAGAGCACAGGGTGGGGGAAACACCATATATTTT. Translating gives CASRAQGGGNTIYF. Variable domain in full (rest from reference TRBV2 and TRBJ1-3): EPEVTQTPSHQVTQMGQEVILRCVPISNHLYFYWYRQILGQKVEFLVSFYNNEISEKSEIFDDQFSVERPDGSNFTLKIRSTKLEDSAMYFCASRAQGGGNTIYFGEGSWLTVV.

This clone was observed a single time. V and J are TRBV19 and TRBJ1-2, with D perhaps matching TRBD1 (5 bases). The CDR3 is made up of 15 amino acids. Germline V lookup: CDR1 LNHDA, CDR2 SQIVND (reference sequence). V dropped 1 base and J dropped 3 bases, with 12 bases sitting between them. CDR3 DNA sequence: TGTGCCAGTAGTATAGTAGTCCGGGACTACTATGGCTACACCTTC. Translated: CASSIVVRDYYGYTF.